This T cell receptor beta chain was found in a study of blood T cell repertoires in COVID-19. Across the whole study: Researchers got acute and convalescent COVID-19 samples from the United States, Italy and Spain. From T cells, B-cell-depleted T cells, or PBMCs came the material, which was cDNA or gDNA.

This CDR3 region has 16 residues. Unmatched junction bases numbered 7, after V lost 4 bases and J lost 5 bases. CDR1 MNHNS and CDR2 SASEGT come from the germline V gene. The authors' processing: The assay estimated nucleated cells by amplifying reference gene primers. Measured with immunoSEQ multiplex PCR; TCRdb has only the in-frame clones, and not every one. The V and J calls and the clone size are those of that table, but D and trimming were determined from the DNA. The sample lists over 50,000 clones; 85% were seen once. The sequenced material came from peripheral blood. The rearrangement uses TRBV6-1 and TRBJ2-2, with 10 bases that match TRBD2. The TCR sequence derives from a human donor in a cohort sampled during active COVID-19. The CDR3 DNA is TGTGCCAGCAGTGGAATACTAGCGGGAAAAACCGGGGAGCTGTTTTTT. This codes for CASSGILAGKTGELFF.